This TCR beta chain was captured by sequencing in a study of CD8+ T cells in alopecia areata. Comment on this clone: Its specificity is not known.

Study conclusions and caveats: Uncertainty about whether baseline CD8+ expansion is linked to response remains, with one nonresponder. Lesional tissue from the scalp (especially in alopecia totalis/universalis) showed higher clonality than normal scalp.

CDR3 size: 13 residues. Germline V gene sequence: CDR1 MNHEY, CDR2 SMNVEV (reference sequence). V gave up 7 bases and J gave up 1 base, with 11 bases separating them. Extracted RNA was reverse transcribed into cDNA, the sequencing template. Libraries were prepared by immunoSEQ multiplex PCR; TCRdb keeps only in-frame clonotypes and omits some of them. Among more than 150,000 clones listed, approximately 51% were seen once. Specified treatment: oral pan-JAK inhibitor, 5-10 mg twice daily. This chain connects TRBV27 to TRBJ2-7; the D is unclear. The clonotype originates from a human donor with alopecia areata. Sample: CD8+ T cells sorted from blood, taken around week 54, from a patient treated with tofacitinib. The CDR3 DNA sequence: TGTGCCAGCACCCCGGGCGGTTCCTACGAGCAGTACTTC. This sequence encodes CASTPGGSYEQYF.